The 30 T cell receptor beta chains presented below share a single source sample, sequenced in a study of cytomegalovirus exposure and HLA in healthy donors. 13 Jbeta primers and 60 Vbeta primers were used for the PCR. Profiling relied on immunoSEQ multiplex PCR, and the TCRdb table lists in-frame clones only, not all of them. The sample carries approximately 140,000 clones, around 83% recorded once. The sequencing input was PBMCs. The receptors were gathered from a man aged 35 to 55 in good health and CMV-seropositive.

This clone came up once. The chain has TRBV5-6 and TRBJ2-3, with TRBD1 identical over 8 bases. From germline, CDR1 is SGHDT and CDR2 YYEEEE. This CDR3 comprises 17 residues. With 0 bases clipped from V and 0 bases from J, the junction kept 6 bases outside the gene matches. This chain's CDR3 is CASSLDAGGGSTDTQYF. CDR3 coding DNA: TGTGCCAGCAGCTTGGATGCAGGGGGCGGGAGCACAGATACGCAGTATTTT.

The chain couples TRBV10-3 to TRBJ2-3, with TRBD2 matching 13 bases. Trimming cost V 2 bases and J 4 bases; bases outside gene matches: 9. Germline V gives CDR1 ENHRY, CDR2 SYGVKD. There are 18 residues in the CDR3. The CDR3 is CAISETSGRAFESDTQYF. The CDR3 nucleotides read TGTGCCATCAGTGAGACTAGCGGGAGGGCCTTTGAATCAGATACGCAGTATTTT.

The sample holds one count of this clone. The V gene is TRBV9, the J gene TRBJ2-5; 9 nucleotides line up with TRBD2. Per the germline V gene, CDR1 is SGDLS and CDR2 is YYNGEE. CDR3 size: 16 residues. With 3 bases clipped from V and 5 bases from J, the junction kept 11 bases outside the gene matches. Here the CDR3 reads CASSAELAGVVETQYF. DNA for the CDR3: TGTGCCAGCAGCGCCGAATTAGCGGGAGTGGTGGAGACCCAGTACTTC.

As DNA, the CDR3 is TGTGCCAGCAGCTTACGAGGGGCGGGAGGGCCTGATGAGCAGTTCTTC. It is translated as CASSLRGAGGPDEQFF. The gene calls are TRBV7-3 and TRBJ2-1; TRBD2 agrees at 9 bases. The length of the CDR3 is 16 residues. V was pared by 2 bases and J by 8 bases, with 10 bases of the junction left unmatched. CDR1 SGHTA and CDR2 FQGTGA come from the germline V gene.

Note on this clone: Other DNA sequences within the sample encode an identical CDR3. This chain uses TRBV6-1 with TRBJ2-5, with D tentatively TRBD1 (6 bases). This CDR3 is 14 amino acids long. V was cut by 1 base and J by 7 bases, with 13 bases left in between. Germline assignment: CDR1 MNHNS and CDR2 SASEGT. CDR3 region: CASSEGTAKRTQYF. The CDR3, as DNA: TGTGCCAGCAGTGAAGGGACAGCAAAAAGGACCCAGTACTTC.

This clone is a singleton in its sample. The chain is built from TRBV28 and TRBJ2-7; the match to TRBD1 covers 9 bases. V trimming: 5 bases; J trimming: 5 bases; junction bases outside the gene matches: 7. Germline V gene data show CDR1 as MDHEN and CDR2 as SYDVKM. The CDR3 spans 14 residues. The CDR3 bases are TGTGCCAGCAGTCCTGGGACAGGGCTACACGAGCAGTACTTC. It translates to CASSPGTGLHEQYF.

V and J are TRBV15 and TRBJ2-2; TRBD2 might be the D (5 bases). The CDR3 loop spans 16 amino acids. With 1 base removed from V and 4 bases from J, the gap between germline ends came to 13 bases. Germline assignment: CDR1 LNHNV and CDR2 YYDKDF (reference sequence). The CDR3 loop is CATSRVAGAPTGELFF. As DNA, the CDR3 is TGTGCCACCAGCAGAGTGGCGGGCGCCCCCACCGGGGAGCTGTTTTTT. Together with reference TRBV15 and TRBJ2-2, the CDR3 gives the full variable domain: DAMVIQNPRYQVTQFGKPVTLSCSQTLNHNVMYWYQQKSSQAPKLLFHYYDKDFNNEADTPDNFQSRRPNTSFCFLDIRSPGLGDTAMYLCATSRVAGAPTGELFFGEGSRLTVL.

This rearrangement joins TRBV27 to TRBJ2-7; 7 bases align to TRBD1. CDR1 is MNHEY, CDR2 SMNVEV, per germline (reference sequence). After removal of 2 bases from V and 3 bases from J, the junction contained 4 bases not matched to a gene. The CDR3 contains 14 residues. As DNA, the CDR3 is TGTGCCAGCAGTTTAAGGACAGGCGGCTACGAGCAGTACTTC. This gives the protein CASSLRTGGYEQYF.

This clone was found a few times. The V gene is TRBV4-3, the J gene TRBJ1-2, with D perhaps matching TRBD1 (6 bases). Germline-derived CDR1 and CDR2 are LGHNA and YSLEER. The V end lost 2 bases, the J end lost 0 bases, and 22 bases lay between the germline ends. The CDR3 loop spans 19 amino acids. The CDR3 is CASSQTVTRGKGSNYGYTF. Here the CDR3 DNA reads TGCGCCAGCAGCCAAACTGTTACCAGGGGAAAAGGTTCTAACTATGGCTACACCTTC.

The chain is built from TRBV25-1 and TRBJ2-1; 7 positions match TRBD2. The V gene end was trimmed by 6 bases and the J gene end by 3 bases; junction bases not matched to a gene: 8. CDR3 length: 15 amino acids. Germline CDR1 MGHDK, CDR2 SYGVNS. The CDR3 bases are TGTGCCAGCAGCTACGCCGGGACTAACTACAATGAGCAGTTCTTC. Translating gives CASSYAGTNYNEQFF.

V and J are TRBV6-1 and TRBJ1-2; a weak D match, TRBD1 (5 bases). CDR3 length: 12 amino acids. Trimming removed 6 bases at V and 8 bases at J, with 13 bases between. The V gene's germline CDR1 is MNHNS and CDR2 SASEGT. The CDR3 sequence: CASRLTVFGYTF. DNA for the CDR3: TGTGCCAGCAGGTTGACAGTCTTCGGCTACACCTTC.

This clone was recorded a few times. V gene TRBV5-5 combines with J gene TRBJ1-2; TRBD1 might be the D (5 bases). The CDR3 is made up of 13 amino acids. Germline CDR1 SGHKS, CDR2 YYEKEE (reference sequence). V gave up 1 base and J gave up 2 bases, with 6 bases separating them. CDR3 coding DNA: TGTGCCAGCAGCTTGTACAGGAACTATGGCTACACCTTC. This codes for CASSLYRNYGYTF.

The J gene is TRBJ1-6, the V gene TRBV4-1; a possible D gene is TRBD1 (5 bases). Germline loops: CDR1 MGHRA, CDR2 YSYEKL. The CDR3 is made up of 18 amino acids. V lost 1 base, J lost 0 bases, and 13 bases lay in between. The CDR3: CASSQGPEDSSYNSPLHF. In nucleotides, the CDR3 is TGCGCCAGCAGCCAAGGCCCCGAAGACAGCTCCTATAATTCACCCCTCCACTTT.

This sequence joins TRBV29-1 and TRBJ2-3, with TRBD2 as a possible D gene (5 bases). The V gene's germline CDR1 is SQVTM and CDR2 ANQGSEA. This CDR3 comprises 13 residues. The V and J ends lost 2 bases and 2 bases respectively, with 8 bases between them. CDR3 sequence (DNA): TGCAGCGTTGAATCGGGGAACACAGATACGCAGTATTTT. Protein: CSVESGNTDTQYF.

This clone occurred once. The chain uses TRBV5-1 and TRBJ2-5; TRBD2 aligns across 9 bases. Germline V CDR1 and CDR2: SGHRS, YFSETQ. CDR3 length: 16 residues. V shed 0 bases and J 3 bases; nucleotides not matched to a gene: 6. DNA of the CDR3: TGCGCCAGCAGCTTGGCGGGCCCTAGCGGGAAAGAGACCCAGTACTTC. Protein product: CASSLAGPSGKETQYF.

CDR3 residues: CASSQDPGGLAGRAEQFF. The CDR3 DNA reads as TGCGCCAGCAGCCAAGATCCTGGGGGACTAGCGGGAAGGGCTGAGCAGTTCTTC. The V call is TRBV4-1, the J call TRBJ2-1, with 13 bases aligning to TRBD2. V shed 0 bases and J 9 bases; nucleotides not matched to a gene: 11. This CDR3 region has 18 residues. CDR1 and CDR2 from the germline V gene are MGHRA and YSYEKL.

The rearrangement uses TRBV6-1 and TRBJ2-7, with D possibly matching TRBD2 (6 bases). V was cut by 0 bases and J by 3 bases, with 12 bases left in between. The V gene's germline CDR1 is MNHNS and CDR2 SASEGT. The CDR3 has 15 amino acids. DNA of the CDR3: TGTGCCAGCAGTGAAGCGAGGCAGGGACTCTACGAGCAGTACTTC. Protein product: CASSEARQGLYEQYF.

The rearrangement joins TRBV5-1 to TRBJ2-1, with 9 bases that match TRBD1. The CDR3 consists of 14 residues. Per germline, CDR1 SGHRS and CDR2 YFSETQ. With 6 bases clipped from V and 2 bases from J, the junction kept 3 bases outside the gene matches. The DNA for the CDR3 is TGCGCCAGCACCCGGGACAGGGCCTACAATGAGCAGTTCTTC. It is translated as CASTRDRAYNEQFF.

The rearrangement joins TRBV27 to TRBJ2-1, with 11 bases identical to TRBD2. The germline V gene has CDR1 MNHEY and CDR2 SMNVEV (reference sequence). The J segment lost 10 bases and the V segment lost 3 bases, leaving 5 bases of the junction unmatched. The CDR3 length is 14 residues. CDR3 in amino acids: CASSFGLAGGEQFF. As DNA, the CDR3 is TGTGCCAGCAGTTTCGGGCTAGCGGGGGGAGAGCAGTTCTTC.

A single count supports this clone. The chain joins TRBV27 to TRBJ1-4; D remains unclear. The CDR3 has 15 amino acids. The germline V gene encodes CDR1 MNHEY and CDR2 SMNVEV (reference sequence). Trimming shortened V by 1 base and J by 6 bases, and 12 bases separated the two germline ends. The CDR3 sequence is CASSLFKPTHEKLFF. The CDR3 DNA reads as TGTGCCAGCAGTTTATTTAAGCCTACCCATGAAAAACTGTTTTTT. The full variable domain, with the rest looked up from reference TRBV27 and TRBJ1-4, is EAQVTQNPRYLITVTGKKLTVTCSQNMNHEYMSWYRQDPGLGLRQIYYSMNVEVTDKGDVPEGYKVSRKEKRNFPLILESPSPNQTSLYFCASSLFKPTHEKLFFGSGTQLSVL.

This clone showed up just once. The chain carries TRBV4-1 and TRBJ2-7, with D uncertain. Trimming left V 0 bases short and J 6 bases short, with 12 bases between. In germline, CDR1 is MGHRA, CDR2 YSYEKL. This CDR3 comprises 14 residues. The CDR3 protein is CASSQEGLQSEQYF. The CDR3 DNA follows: TGCGCCAGCAGCCAAGAAGGCCTACAGAGCGAGCAGTACTTC.

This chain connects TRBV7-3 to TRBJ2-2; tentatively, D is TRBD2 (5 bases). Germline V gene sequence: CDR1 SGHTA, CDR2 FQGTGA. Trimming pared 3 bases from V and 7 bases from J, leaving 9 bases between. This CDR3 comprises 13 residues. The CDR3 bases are TGTGCCAGCAGCTTTGGAGGAATCGGGGAGCTGTTTTTT. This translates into CASSFGGIGELFF.

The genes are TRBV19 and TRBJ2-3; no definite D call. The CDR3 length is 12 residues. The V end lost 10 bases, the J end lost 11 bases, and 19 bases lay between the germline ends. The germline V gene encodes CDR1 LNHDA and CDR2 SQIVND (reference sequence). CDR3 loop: CATNDAAVGQYF. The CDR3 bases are TGTGCCACAAACGACGCGGCGGTGGGGCAGTATTTT.

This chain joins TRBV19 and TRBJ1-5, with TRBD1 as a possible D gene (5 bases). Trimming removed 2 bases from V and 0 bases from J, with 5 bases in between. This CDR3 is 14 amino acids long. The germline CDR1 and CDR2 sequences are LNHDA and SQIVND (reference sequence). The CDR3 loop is CASSITGSNQPQHF. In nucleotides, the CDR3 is TGTGCCAGTAGTATAACAGGTAGCAATCAGCCCCAGCATTTT.

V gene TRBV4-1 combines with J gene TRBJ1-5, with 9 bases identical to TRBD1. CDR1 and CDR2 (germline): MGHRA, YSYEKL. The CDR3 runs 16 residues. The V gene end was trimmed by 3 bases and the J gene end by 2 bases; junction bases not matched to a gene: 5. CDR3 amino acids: CASSQGTGRGNQPQHF. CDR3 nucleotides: TGCGCCAGCAGCCAGGGGACAGGGAGGGGCAATCAGCCCCAGCATTTT.

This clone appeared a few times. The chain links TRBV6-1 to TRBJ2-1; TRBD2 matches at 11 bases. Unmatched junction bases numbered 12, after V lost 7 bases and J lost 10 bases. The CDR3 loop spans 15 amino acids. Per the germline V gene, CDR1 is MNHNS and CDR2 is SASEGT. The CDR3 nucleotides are TGTGCCAGCACTAGACTAGCGGGGCCGCGGGAAGAGCAGTTCTTC. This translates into CASTRLAGPREEQFF.

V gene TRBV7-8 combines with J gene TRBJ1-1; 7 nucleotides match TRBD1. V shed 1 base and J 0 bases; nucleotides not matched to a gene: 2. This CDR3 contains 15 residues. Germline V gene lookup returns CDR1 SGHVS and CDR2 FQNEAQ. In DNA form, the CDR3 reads TGTGCCAGCAGCTTAGGGACAGGTCTGAACACTGAAGCTTTCTTT. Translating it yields CASSLGTGLNTEAFF. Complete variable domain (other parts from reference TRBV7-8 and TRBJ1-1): GAGVSQSPRYKVAKRGQDVALRCDPISGHVSLFWYQQALGQGPEFLTYFQNEAQLDKSGLPSDRFFAERPEGSVSTLKIQRTQQEDSAVYLCASSLGTGLNTEAFFGQGTRLTVV.

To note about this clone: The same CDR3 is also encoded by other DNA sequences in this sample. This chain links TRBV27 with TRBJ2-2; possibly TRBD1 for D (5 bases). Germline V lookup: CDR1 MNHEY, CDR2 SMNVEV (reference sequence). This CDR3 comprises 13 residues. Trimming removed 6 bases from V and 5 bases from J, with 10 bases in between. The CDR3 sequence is CASSTKGTGELFF. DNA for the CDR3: TGTGCCAGCAGCACAAAGGGGACCGGGGAGCTGTTTTTT.

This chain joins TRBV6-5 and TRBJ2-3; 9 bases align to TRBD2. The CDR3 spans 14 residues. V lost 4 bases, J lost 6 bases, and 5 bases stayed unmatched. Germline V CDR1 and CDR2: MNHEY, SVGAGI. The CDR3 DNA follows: TGTGCCAGCAGTTTCCTAGCGGGGTTTGATACGCAGTATTTT. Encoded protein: CASSFLAGFDTQYF.

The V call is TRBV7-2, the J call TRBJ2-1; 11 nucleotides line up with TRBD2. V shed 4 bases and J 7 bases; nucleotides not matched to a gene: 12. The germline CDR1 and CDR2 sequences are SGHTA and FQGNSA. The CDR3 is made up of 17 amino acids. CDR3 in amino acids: CASSSRGGTSGVNEQFF. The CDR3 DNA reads TGTGCCAGCAGCTCTCGGGGGGGGACTAGCGGTGTAAATGAGCAGTTCTTC. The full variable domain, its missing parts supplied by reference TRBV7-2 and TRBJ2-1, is GAGVSQSPSNKVTEKGKDVELRCDPISGHTALYWYRQSLGQGLEFLIYFQGNSAPDKSGLPSDRFSAERTGGSVSTLTIQRTQQEDSAVYLCASSSRGGTSGVNEQFFGPGTRLTVL.